This paragraph reports one T cell receptor (beta chain). The record originates from a study of blood T cell repertoires in COVID-19. Data came from immunoSEQ multiplex PCR; TCRdb stores just in-frame clones and leaves some out. The sample shows approximately 100,000 clones, roughly 92% of them seen only once. V was pared by 2 bases and J by 4 bases, with 3 bases of the junction left unmatched. Germline assignment: CDR1 SGHDT and CDR2 YYEEEE. This CDR3 is 14 amino acids long. The TCR sequence derives from a man between 65 and 85 years old with acute or convalescent COVID-19. The sequencing sample was made of peripheral blood. V gene TRBV5-6 combines with J gene TRBJ1-1; 9 positions agree with TRBD1. The CDR3 loop is CASSLNRGRTEAFF. The CDR3 nucleotides read TGTGCCAGCAGCTTAAACAGGGGGCGCACTGAAGCTTTCTTT.